A selection of T cell receptor beta chains follows, all from one sample in a study of human T cells and chemical hapten exposure. TCRdb re-analysed the RACE reads in MiXCR, keeping a single row per CDR3 protein. This table holds around 120,000 distinct CDR3 sequences, approximately 15% found once. Material: whole blood, obtained in connection with sensitization to the hapten diphenylcyclopropenone (DPC). The source of these receptors is a woman between 18 and 29 years old with alopecia areata. Some clones in this sample may be carry-over from other donors' samples. Each CDR3 is given with its conserved first and last residue. The D gene is left open where the match is weak. A clone size is listed for some rows: how often the clone was seen (once, few, many), or a class if it is expanded.

>few|NA|TRBV5-6|TRBJ1-6
TGTGCCAGCAGCTGGGGGGTCGGATTCTCCTATAATTCACCCCTCCACTTT
CASSWGVGFSYNSPLHF
>few|NA|TRBV28|TRBJ1-4
TGTGCCAGCAGTTTATGGGGGGTAGATGAAAAACTGTTTTTT
CASSLWGVDEKLFF
>NA|NA|TRBV3-1|TRBJ2-5
TGTGCCAGCAGCCAAGCTATGGCGGCAGAAGAGACCCAGTACTTC
CASSQAMAAEETQYF
>NA|NA|TRBV27|TRBJ2-1
TGTGCCAGCAGTTTAGGGGGCAGCCATGAGCAGTTCTTC
CASSLGGSHEQFF
>NA|NA|TRBV7-9|TRBJ1-4
TGTGCCAGCAGCACGGACGGTATTGAAAAACTGTTTTTT
CASSTDGIEKLFF
>NA|NA|TRBV7-2|TRBJ2-7
TGTGCCAGCAGCTTAGACGGTAGGGTACCCGAGCAGTACTTC
CASSLDGRVPEQYF
>NA|TRBD1|TRBV29-1|TRBJ1-1
TGCAGCGTGCGACGGGAAGGACAGGGTGGAGCTTTCTTT
CSVRREGQGGAFF
>NA|NA|TRBV7-9|TRBJ2-3
TGTGCCAGCAGCTTTATAGCGACGTGGGGGGCTAGCACAGATACGCAGTATTTT
CASSFIATWGASTDTQYF
>many|TRBD1|TRBV19|TRBJ1-2
TGTGCCACTAACTACCCCGGGACAGGGGAAGGCTACACCTTC
CATNYPGTGEGYTF
>NA|TRBD1|TRBV7-6|TRBJ1-3
TGTGCCAGCAGCTTCCCGGGACAGGGGGCTCCTGGAAACACCATATATTTT
CASSFPGQGAPGNTIYF
>few|NA|TRBV20-1|TRBJ2-5
TGCAGTGCCCCACCGGGCAGGGGGGACCAAGAGACCCAGTACTTC
CSAPPGRGDQETQYF
>NA|NA|TRBV30|TRBJ2-5
TGTGCCTGGAGTCGGGCTTACCCACCCCAAGAGACCCAGTACTTC
CAWSRAYPPQETQYF
>NA|NA|TRBV29-1|TRBJ2-1
TGCAGCGTTGATTCCAGATCCTACAATGAGCAGTTCTTC
CSVDSRSYNEQFF
>many|NA|TRBV7-9|TRBJ2-5
TGTGCCAGCAGCTCGGGCCCGGCTGGGCAAGAGACCCAGTACTTC
CASSSGPAGQETQYF
>many|NA|TRBV12-2|TRBJ2-7
TGTGCAAGTCGCTTAGCTGACCGGGACAGGGGTTACGAGCAGTACTTC
CASRLADRDRGYEQYF
>NA|TRBD2|TRBV29-1|TRBJ2-3
TGCAGCGTTGGGGCTAGCGGGGGGGCACAGTTGTATACGCAGTATTTT
CSVGASGGAQLYTQYF
>few|TRBD1|TRBV11-2|TRBJ2-1
TGTGCCAGCAGCCTGGACAGGGACAATGAGCAGTTCTTC
CASSLDRDNEQFF
>NA|NA|TRBV3-1|TRBJ2-3
TGTGCCAGCAGCCAAGGGCCCGCAGGCGCCGCAACGCAGTATTTT
CASSQGPAGAATQYF
>few|NA|TRBV20-1|TRBJ2-5
TGCAGTGCTAGTAGGCTAGGTTTTGGTGAGACCCAGTACTTC
CSASRLGFGETQYF
>NA|NA|TRBV7-6|TRBJ2-2
TGTGCCAGCAGCTTAGCGGTAGCACGGGAGCTGTTTTTT
CASSLAVARELFF
>many|TRBD1|TRBV20-1|TRBJ2-2
TGCAGTGCTAGGCAGACAGGGCCCGGGGAGCTGTTTTTT
CSARQTGPGELFF
>few|NA|TRBV4-3|TRBJ1-3
TGCGCCAGCAGCCAAGTAATAGGCCAGGGTGGAAACACCATATATTTT
CASSQVIGQGGNTIYF
>few|NA|TRBV11-2|TRBJ1-1
TGTGCCAGCAGCGCTATTAGGGCCCGTGGTGAAGCTTTCTTT
CASSAIRARGEAFF